This T cell receptor beta chain was retrieved from a study of blood T cell repertoires in COVID-19. This clone was seen once. Germline-derived CDR1 and CDR2 are SNHLY and FYNNEI. This CDR3 has 15 residues. The J segment lost 6 bases and the V segment lost 7 bases, leaving 10 bases of the junction unmatched. This table comes from immunoSEQ multiplex PCR, and its TCRdb copy is limited to in-frame clones, with some not included. The sample yields about 260,000 clones, around 90% seen once. This chain connects TRBV2 to TRBJ2-7; TRBD1 agrees at 12 bases. Sequencing used PBMCs or T cells enriched from blood (not recorded which). This TCR came from a middle-aged man who had been exposed to COVID-19. In DNA form, the CDR3 reads TGTGCCAGCAAGGGAATTGGGGACAGGGGGCTCGAGCAGTACTTC. Protein sequence: CASKGIGDRGLEQYF. Full variable domain (outside the CDR3, taken from reference TRBV2 and TRBJ2-7): EPEVTQTPSHQVTQMGQEVILRCVPISNHLYFYWYRQILGQKVEFLVSFYNNEISEKSEIFDDQFSVERPDGSNFTLKIRSTKLEDSAMYFCASKGIGDRGLEQYFGPGTRLTVT.